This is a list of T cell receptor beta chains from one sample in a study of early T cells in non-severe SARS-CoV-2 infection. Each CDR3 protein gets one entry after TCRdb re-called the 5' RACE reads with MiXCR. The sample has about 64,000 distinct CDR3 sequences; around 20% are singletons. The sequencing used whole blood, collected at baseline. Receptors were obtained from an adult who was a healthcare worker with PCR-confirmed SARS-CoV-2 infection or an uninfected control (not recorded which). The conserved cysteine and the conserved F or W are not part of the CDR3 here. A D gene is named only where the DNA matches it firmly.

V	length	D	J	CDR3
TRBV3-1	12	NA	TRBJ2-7	ASSLRTASLEQY
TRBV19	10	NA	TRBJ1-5	ASKPKNQPQH
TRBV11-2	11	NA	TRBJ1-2	ASSNTDIYGYT
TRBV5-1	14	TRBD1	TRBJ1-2	ASSLYGGQVVSGYT
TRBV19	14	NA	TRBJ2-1	ASSSHLGTVNNEQF
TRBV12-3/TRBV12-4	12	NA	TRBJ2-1	ATRARSSYNEQF
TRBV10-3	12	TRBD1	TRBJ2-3	AIRDRESTDTQY
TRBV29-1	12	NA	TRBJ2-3	SVGKGGNTDTQY
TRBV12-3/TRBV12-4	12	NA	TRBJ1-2	ASSRVEGTHGYT
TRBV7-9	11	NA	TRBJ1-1	ASSSRADGEAF
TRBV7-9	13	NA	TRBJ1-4	ASSLSGATNEKLF
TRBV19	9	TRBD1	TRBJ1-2	ASRNRGGYT
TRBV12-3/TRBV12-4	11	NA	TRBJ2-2	ASSFQGTGELF
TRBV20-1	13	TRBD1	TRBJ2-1	SARIQGGSYNEQF
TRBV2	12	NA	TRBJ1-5	ASSEIRDNQPQH
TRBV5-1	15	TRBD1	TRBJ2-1	ASSLETGGASYNEQF
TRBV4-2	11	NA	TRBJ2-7	ASSPAGGYEQY
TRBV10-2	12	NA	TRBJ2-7	ASTPSSDAYEQY
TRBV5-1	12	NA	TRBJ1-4	ASSLGEAKEKLF
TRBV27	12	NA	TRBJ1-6	ASSYGREGSPLH
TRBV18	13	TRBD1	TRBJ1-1	ASTTQGAGGTEAF
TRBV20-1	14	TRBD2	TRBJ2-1	SALGLAGGPPGGQF
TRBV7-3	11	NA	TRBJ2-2	ASSFHYTGELF
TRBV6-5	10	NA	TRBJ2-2	ASRGLSGELF
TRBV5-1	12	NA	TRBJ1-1	ASSSGTANTEAF
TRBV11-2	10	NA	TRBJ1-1	ASSPPFTEAF
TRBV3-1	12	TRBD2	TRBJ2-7	ASSQGIAGASGH
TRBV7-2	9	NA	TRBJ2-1	ASGIYSEQF
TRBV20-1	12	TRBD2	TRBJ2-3	SARASGGSDTQY
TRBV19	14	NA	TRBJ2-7	ASSIAAGPSHYEQY
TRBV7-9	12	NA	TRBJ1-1	ASVGGPRDTEAF
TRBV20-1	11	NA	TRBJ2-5	SAAGQTQETQY
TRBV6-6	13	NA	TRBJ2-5	ASSRTNQYQETQY
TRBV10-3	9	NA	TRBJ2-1	AISENDEQF
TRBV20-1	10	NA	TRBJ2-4	SASLKLDIQY
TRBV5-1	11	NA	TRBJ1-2	ASSFGRDYGYT
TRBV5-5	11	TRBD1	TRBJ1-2	ASSGGTDYGYT
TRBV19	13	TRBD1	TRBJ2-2	ASVRDRGLTGELF
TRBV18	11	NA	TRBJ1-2	ASSPDGGYGYT
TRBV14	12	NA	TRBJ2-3	ASSQDPAWSNQY
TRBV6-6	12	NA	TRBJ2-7	ASSYRVRSGEQY
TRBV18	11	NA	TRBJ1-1	ASSRVGDTEAF
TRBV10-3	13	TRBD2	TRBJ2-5	AISRSGGAGETQY
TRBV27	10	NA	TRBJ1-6	ASGEHNSPLH
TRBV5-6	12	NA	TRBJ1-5	ASSLTGSNQPQH
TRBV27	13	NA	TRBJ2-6	ASKPEGAGANVLT
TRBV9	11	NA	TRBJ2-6	ASSVAGPNVLT
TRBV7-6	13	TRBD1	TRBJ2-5	ASSGHRDSQETQY
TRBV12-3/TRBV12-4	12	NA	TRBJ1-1	ASSLRPGGTEAF
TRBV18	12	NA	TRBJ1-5	ASSPRQDNQPQH
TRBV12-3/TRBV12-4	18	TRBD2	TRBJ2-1	ASSWGKRGVRIGTYNEQF
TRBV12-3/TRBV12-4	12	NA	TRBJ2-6	ASSKGSGANVLT
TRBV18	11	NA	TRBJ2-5	ASSPTRSETQY